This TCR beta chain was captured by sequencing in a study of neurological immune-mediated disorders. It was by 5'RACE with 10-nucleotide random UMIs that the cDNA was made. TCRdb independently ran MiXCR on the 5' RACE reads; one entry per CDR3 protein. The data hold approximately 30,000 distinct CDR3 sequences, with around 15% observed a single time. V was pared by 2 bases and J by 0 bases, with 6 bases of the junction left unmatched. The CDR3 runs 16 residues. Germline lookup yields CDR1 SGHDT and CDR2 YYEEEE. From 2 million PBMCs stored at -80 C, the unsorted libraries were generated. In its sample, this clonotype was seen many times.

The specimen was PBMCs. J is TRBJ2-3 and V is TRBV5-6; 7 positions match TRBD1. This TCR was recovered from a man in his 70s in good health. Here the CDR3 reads CASSLPGQHSTDTQYF. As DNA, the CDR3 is TGTGCCAGCAGCTTACCGGGACAGCATAGCACAGATACGCAGTATTTT.